Given below is one T cell receptor (beta chain) in context. Its matching antigen is unknown. These data are taken from a study of response to subunit inactivated influenza vaccine. General study findings and limits: The authors suggested that every seasonal influenza vaccination recruits few new T cells.

One entry per CDR3 protein, called by TCRdb with MiXCR from the RT-PCR reads. Among a few hundred thousand distinct CDR3 sequences, 13% to 15% were seen once, and the ten largest hold over 8.5%. This CDR3 spans 16 amino acids. After removal of 5 bases from V and 5 bases from J, the junction contained 9 bases not matched to a gene. CDR1 is SGHVS, CDR2 FQNEAQ, per germline. The sequenced sample was PBMCs from blood, obtained roughly 13 days after vaccination. The chain couples TRBV7-8 to TRBJ2-2; 9 bases match TRBD2. This TCR was sampled from a man aged 45-60 years who received an inactivated influenza vaccine. The CDR3 reads CASSPPRLAGTGELFF. The CDR3 DNA is TGTGCCAGCAGCCCACCGCGGCTAGCGGGGACCGGGGAGCTGTTTTTT. Looking up the rest from reference TRBV7-8 and TRBJ2-2 gives the full variable domain: GAGVSQSPRYKVAKRGQDVALRCDPISGHVSLFWYQQALGQGPEFLTYFQNEAQLDKSGLPSDRFFAERPEGSVSTLKIQRTQQEDSAVYLCASSPPRLAGTGELFFGEGSRLTVL.